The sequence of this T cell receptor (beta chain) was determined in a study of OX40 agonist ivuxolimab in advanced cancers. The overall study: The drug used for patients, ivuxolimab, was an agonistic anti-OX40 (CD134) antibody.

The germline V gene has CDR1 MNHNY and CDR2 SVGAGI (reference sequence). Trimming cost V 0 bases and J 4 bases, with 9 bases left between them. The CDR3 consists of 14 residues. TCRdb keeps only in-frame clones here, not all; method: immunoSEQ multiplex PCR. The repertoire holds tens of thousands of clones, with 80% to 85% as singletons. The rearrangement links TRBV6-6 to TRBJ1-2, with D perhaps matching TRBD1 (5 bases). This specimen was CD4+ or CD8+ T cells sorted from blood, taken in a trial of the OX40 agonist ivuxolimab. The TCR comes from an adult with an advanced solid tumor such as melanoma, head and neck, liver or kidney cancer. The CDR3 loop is CASSYSRDSYGYTF. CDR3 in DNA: TGTGCCAGCAGTTACTCAAGAGACAGCTATGGCTACACCTTC.